The 18 T cell receptor beta chains reported below all come from one sample, sequenced in a study of beta chain features in type 1 diabetes. TCRB transcripts that were expressed got sequenced, as all of the isolated RNA had been reverse transcribed. Sequencing used immunoSEQ multiplex PCR; TCRdb keeps in-frame clones, though not all of them. The profile covers fewer than 650,000 clones, with 15% appearing a single time and approximately 0.099% taken by the ten largest. The sample consisted of naive CD4+ T cells from blood. These receptors all stem from a man younger than 30 in good health.

The genes are TRBV4-3 and TRBJ2-7, with D uncertain. In germline, CDR1 is LGHNA, CDR2 YSLEER. Trimming removed 0 bases at V and 4 bases at J, with 10 bases between. The CDR3 has 14 residues. The CDR3 DNA sequence: TGCGCCAGCAGCCAAGATTACGGTAGATACGAGCAGTACTTC. Residues: CASSQDYGRYEQYF.

The rearrangement links TRBV29-1 to TRBJ1-6; 8 nucleotides align to TRBD1. CDR3 length: 13 amino acids. Germline V gene lookup returns CDR1 SQVTM and CDR2 ANQGSEA. Unmatched junction bases numbered 5, after V lost 6 bases and J lost 7 bases. CDR3 nucleotides: TGCAGCGTCGTGGGACAGGCCAATTCACCCCTCCACTTT. Residues: CSVVGQANSPLHF.

This clone was seen more than once but under ten times. This chain connects TRBV9 to TRBJ2-5, with 9 bases identical to TRBD2. J lost 4 bases, V lost 0 bases, and 4 bases had no gene match. The V gene's germline CDR1 is SGDLS and CDR2 YYNGEE. The CDR3 has 15 amino acids. The CDR3 loop is CASSVGGAGGETQYF. In DNA form, the CDR3 reads TGTGCCAGCAGCGTAGGGGGAGCGGGAGGAGAGACCCAGTACTTC.

The chain uses TRBV11-2 and TRBJ1-5; D gene uncertain. CDR3 size: 13 residues. Between the trimmed V and J ends, which lost 0 bases and 7 bases, there was a span of 7 bases. Looked up from germline, CDR1 is SGHAT and CDR2 is FQNNGV. The CDR3 reads CASSLDQGQPQHF. Written as DNA, the CDR3 is TGTGCCAGCAGCTTAGATCAAGGCCAGCCCCAGCATTTT.

V usage is TRBV9 and J usage is TRBJ2-6; D remains unclear. V was clipped by 0 bases and J by 0 bases, with 16 bases between them. Germline-derived CDR1 and CDR2 are SGDLS and YYNGEE. This CDR3 region has 19 residues. The CDR3 sequence is CASSVAQPGSPSGANVLTF. The DNA for the CDR3 is TGTGCCAGCAGCGTAGCACAGCCTGGATCTCCCTCTGGGGCCAACGTCCTGACTTTC.

This clone was found a few times. This rearrangement joins TRBV4-1 to TRBJ2-3, with 11 bases that match TRBD2. From germline, CDR1 is MGHRA and CDR2 YSYEKL. Losses at the gene ends were 0 bases for V and 2 bases for J; bases not matched to a gene: 13. The CDR3 is 20 residues long. In DNA form, the CDR3 reads TGCGCCAGCAGCCAAGAGGCTAGCGGGAGGAACTCTTTTTTCACAGATACGCAGTATTTT. Translating gives CASSQEASGRNSFFTDTQYF.

This clone has just a few counts. This sequence joins TRBV6-5 and TRBJ2-7; 9 bases map to TRBD1. Germline V gene sequence: CDR1 MNHEY, CDR2 SVGAGI. The CDR3 is 14 amino acids. Trimming cost V 7 bases and J 1 base; bases outside gene matches: 5. The CDR3 DNA is TGTGCCAGCAAGCTGGGACAGGGTTCCTACGAGCAGTACTTC. This gives the protein CASKLGQGSYEQYF.

The V and J genes are TRBV7-3 and TRBJ2-2; D might be TRBD2 (5 bases). The CDR3 sequence is 14 residues long. Per the germline V gene, CDR1 is SGHTA and CDR2 is FQGTGA. Trimming took 1 base from V and 4 from J, leaving 7 bases between them. CDR3 protein: CASSLMSGTGELFF. CDR3 bases: TGTGCCAGCAGCTTAATGAGCGGCACCGGGGAGCTGTTTTTT.

This clone came up a few times. The chain links TRBV11-2 to TRBJ2-7; D gene unclear. The CDR3 totals 17 residues. Trimming pared 5 bases from V and 3 bases from J, leaving 23 bases between. Germline CDR1 and CDR2: SGHAT and FQNNGV. CDR3 sequence reads: CASSPRRGSMSRYEQYF. CDR3 DNA: TGTGCCAGCAGCCCTAGACGCGGCAGTATGTCACGCTACGAGCAGTACTTC.

There are a few counts of this clone. V is TRBV4-2 and J is TRBJ1-2; D ambiguous. This CDR3 contains 15 residues. Deletions cut 3 bases from V and 0 bases from J, with 11 bases between. Germline loops: CDR1 LGHNA, CDR2 YNFKEQ. Here the CDR3 reads CASSHAPAANYGYTF. The CDR3 nucleotides read TGTGCCAGCAGCCATGCCCCGGCGGCTAACTATGGCTACACCTTC.

The chain combines TRBV27 with TRBJ2-1, with D perhaps TRBD1 or TRBD2 (5 bases each). This CDR3 is built from 15 residues. CDR1 and CDR2 from the germline V gene are MNHEY and SMNVEV (reference sequence). Trimming removed 3 bases from V and 3 bases from J, with 12 bases in between. CDR3 amino acids: CASSLAGTDYNEQFF. CDR3 DNA sequence: TGTGCCAGCAGTTTGGCCGGGACGGACTACAATGAGCAGTTCTTC.

The gene calls are TRBV5-1 and TRBJ1-4; 7 bases map to TRBD1. After removal of 4 bases from V and 5 bases from J, the junction contained 5 bases not matched to a gene. The CDR3 is 14 residues long. Germline-derived CDR1 and CDR2 are SGHRS and YFSETQ. Written as DNA, the CDR3 is TGCGCCAGCAGCCAGGGGACAGTAAATGAAAAACTGTTTTTT. Its protein is CASSQGTVNEKLFF.

Only a few counts were recorded for this clone. The chain joins TRBV7-2 to TRBJ1-5; D may be TRBD1 (5 bases). In germline, CDR1 is SGHTA, CDR2 FQGNSA. The CDR3 is 15 residues long. Trimming shortened V by 6 bases and J by 2 bases, and 14 bases separated the two germline ends. CDR3 DNA sequence: TGTGCCAGCAGTCGCGGGGCCCTAGGCAATCAGCCCCAGCATTTT. Protein: CASSRGALGNQPQHF.

This clone was counted a few times. This chain connects TRBV4-2 to TRBJ1-1, with TRBD1 as a possible D gene (6 bases). The CDR3 covers 13 residues. V dropped 1 base and J dropped 11 bases, with 14 bases sitting between them. The germline CDR1 and CDR2 sequences are LGHNA and YNFKEQ. This CDR3 reads CASSQATGTEAFF. CDR3 nucleotide sequence: TGTGCCAGCAGCCAAGCTACAGGGACGGAGGCTTTCTTT.

The J gene is TRBJ2-2, the V gene TRBV7-3; D is unresolved. The germline V gene encodes CDR1 SGHTA and CDR2 FQGTGA. The V end was cut by 2 bases, the J end by 6 bases, with 10 bases between. This CDR3 comprises 14 residues. The CDR3 spells CASSLAPKAGELFF. For the CDR3, the DNA is TGTGCCAGCAGCTTAGCGCCAAAGGCCGGGGAGCTGTTTTTT.

The chain uses TRBV28 and TRBJ1-5, with a weak D call TRBD1 (5 bases). The germline V and J ends were trimmed by 5 bases and 3 bases, with 14 bases remaining between them. The CDR3 is 15 residues long. Germline V gives CDR1 MDHEN, CDR2 SYDVKM. CDR3 amino acids: CASSPPGGTNQPQHF. The CDR3 DNA follows: TGTGCCAGCAGTCCGCCGGGTGGGACCAATCAGCCCCAGCATTTT.

This clone was seen a few times. The rearrangement joins TRBV5-1 to TRBJ2-5; tentative D call: TRBD2 (6 bases). CDR3 length: 14 amino acids. CDR1 is SGHRS, CDR2 YFSETQ, per germline. V lost 6 bases and J lost 1, with 13 bases in between. Written as DNA, the CDR3 is TGCGCCAGCACAAGACCGGGACTCCAAGAGACCCAGTACTTC. It translates to CASTRPGLQETQYF.

The CDR3 protein is CASSRCAATGELFF. In DNA form, the CDR3 reads TGTGCCAGCAGCCGCTGCGCCGCGACCGGGGAGCTGTTTTTT. This chain joins TRBV21-1 and TRBJ2-2; the table's D call of TRBD2 was not tested on the DNA. TRBV21-1 is a known pseudogene. The CDR3 is 14 amino acids.